The 20 T cell receptor beta chains in this list originate from one sample, sequenced in a study of human T cells and chemical hapten exposure. TCRdb reprocessed the RACE reads via MiXCR and lists one record per CDR3 protein. Among 85,000 to 130,000 distinct CDR3 sequences listed, 12% were seen once. Time point here: pre-sensitization, week 0. Treatment described: therapeutic diphenylcyclopropenone sensitization with weekly scalp DPC. Sequenced material: whole blood, taken in connection with sensitization to the hapten diphenylcyclopropenone (DPC). The receptors were sampled from a woman aged 45-60 years with alopecia areata. Some clones in this sample may be carry-over from other donors' samples.

This clonotype occurred many times. The rearrangement joins TRBV7-9 to TRBJ2-1; D remains ambiguous. V was pared by 1 base and J by 8 bases, with 3 bases between. Germline-derived CDR1 and CDR2 are SEHNR and FQNEAQ (reference sequence). The CDR3 length is 11 residues. The CDR3 reads CASSLVDEQFF. The CDR3 bases are TGTGCCAGCAGCTTAGTGGATGAGCAGTTCTTC.

This clonotype was found many times. The chain uses TRBV5-1 and TRBJ2-6; D unresolved. The CDR3 has 14 amino acids. The V gene's germline CDR1 is SGHRS and CDR2 YFSETQ. V was cut by 3 bases and J by 2 bases, with 6 bases left in between. In DNA form, the CDR3 reads TGCGCCAGCAGCTCTGGGACTGGGGCCAACGTCCTGACTTTC. Translation gives CASSSGTGANVLTF.

The chain employs TRBV7-7 and TRBJ2-3, with 7 bases matching TRBD1. V gave up 1 base and J gave up 0 bases; unmatched junction bases: 1. CDR1 is SSHAT, CDR2 FNYEAQ, per germline (reference sequence). This CDR3 has 15 residues. The CDR3 bases are TGTGCCAGCAGCTTAGGGGACAGTAGCACAGATACGCAGTATTTT. The encoded protein is CASSLGDSSTDTQYF. The full variable domain, in which reference TRBV7-7 and TRBJ2-3 provide the parts outside the CDR3, is GAGVSQSPRYKVTKRGQDVTLRCDPISSHATLYWYQQALGQGPEFLTYFNYEAQPDKSGLPSDRFSAERPEGSISTLTIQRTEQRDSAMYRCASSLGDSSTDTQYFGPGTRLTVL.

The chain uses TRBV27 and TRBJ2-3; D is uncertain. The CDR3 is made up of 12 amino acids. The V end was cut by 5 bases, the J end by 4 bases, with 7 bases between. Per the germline V gene, CDR1 is MNHEY and CDR2 is SMNVEV (reference sequence). The CDR3 spells CASSPGPDTQYF. Written as DNA, the CDR3 is TGTGCCAGCAGTCCCGGCCCAGATACGCAGTATTTT.

The chain recombines TRBV29-1 with TRBJ2-1; 10 nucleotides match TRBD2. Germline V gives CDR1 SQVTM, CDR2 ANQGSEA. The CDR3 runs to 14 residues. V lost 7 bases, J lost 9 bases, and 12 bases stayed unmatched. This chain's CDR3 is CSATGTSVISEQFF. Written as DNA, the CDR3 is TGCAGCGCGACCGGGACTAGCGTCATTAGTGAGCAGTTCTTC.

V usage is TRBV21-1 and J usage is TRBJ2-7. TRBV21-1 is listed as a pseudogene. The CDR3 extends over 9 amino acids. This CDR3 is CASSHKQYF. The DNA for the CDR3 is TGTGCCAGCAGCCATAAGCAGTACTTC.

This clonotype has more than one count but fewer than ten. The chain is built from TRBV19 and TRBJ1-1; maybe TRBD1 (5 bases). Per germline, CDR1 LNHDA and CDR2 SQIVND (reference sequence). The CDR3 consists of 15 residues. The germline V and J ends were trimmed by 2 bases and 2 bases, with 12 bases remaining between them. The CDR3 loop is CASSIPAGTNTEAFF. CDR3 nucleotides: TGTGCCAGTAGTATACCCGCGGGGACTAACACTGAAGCTTTCTTT.

The rearrangement links TRBV11-2 to TRBJ1-1; D uncertain. Germline V gene lookup returns CDR1 SGHAT and CDR2 FQNNGV. The ends were cut back, 1 base at V and 7 bases at J, with 13 bases in the middle. This CDR3 spans 14 amino acids. This CDR3 reads CASSLGATINEAFF. CDR3 coding DNA: TGTGCCAGCAGCTTAGGCGCAACAATCAATGAAGCTTTCTTT.

This clonotype was picked up many times. The DNA for the CDR3 is TGTGCCAGCAGCTTAGAGGCGATCTCCTACACCTTC. This sequence encodes CASSLEAISYTF. The chain combines TRBV7-9 with TRBJ1-2; D is undetermined. The CDR3 consists of 12 residues. The V end lost 1 base, the J end lost 10 bases, and 10 bases lay between the germline ends. The V gene's germline CDR1 is SEHNR and CDR2 FQNEAQ (reference sequence).

This clonotype has ten or more counts. CDR3 in amino acids: CASRFSGRTGELFF. CDR3 nucleotide sequence: TGTGCCAGCAGGTTTAGCGGGAGAACCGGGGAGCTGTTTTTT. This chain links TRBV6-2 or TRBV6-3 with TRBJ2-2; TRBD2 agrees at 9 bases. Losses at the gene ends were 6 bases for V and 5 bases for J; bases not matched to a gene: 4. This CDR3 is built from 14 residues. In germline, CDR1 is MNHEY, CDR2 SVGEGT.

This clonotype was counted at least ten times. The chain couples TRBV6-5 to TRBJ1-1, with no clear D. Germline V CDR1 and CDR2: MNHEY, SVGAGI. Trimming pared 6 bases from V and 0 bases from J, leaving 17 bases between. The CDR3 length is 16 residues. The CDR3 sequence: CASSPSAGQMNTEAFF. The DNA of the CDR3 is TGTGCCAGCAGCCCAAGTGCAGGCCAGATGAACACTGAAGCTTTCTTT.

There are many counts of this clonotype. V usage is TRBV28 and J usage is TRBJ1-1; D call uncertain. Trimming removed 4 bases from V and 3 bases from J, with 15 bases in between. The CDR3 length is 15 residues. The germline CDR1 and CDR2 sequences are MDHEN and SYDVKM. The CDR3 is CASSSTGVRDTEAFF. DNA for the CDR3: TGTGCCAGCAGTTCCACCGGGGTTCGTGACACTGAAGCTTTCTTT.

This clonotype has just a few counts. The J gene is TRBJ2-6, the V gene TRBV6-6; D might be TRBD2 (6 bases). Germline V gene data show CDR1 as MNHNY and CDR2 as SVGAGI (reference sequence). V was cut by 6 bases and J by 3 bases, with 9 bases left in between. The CDR3 is 14 residues long. CDR3 loop: CASRRGSGANVLTF. As DNA, the CDR3 is TGTGCCAGCAGACGGGGGAGTGGGGCCAACGTCCTGACTTTC.

This clonotype appeared a few times. The chain couples TRBV7-2 to TRBJ2-1, with 13 bases matching TRBD2. Looked up from germline, CDR1 is SGHTA and CDR2 is FQGNSA. The CDR3 runs 15 residues. After removal of 5 bases from V and 10 bases from J, the junction contained 8 bases not matched to a gene. CDR3 sequence: CASSLTSGGAREQFF. DNA of the CDR3: TGTGCCAGCAGCCTAACTAGCGGGGGGGCTCGGGAGCAGTTCTTC. Together with reference TRBV7-2 and TRBJ2-1, the CDR3 gives the full variable domain: GAGVSQSPSNKVTEKGKDVELRCDPISGHTALYWYRQSLGQGLEFLIYFQGNSAPDKSGLPSDRFSAERTGGSVSTLTIQRTQQEDSAVYLCASSLTSGGAREQFFGPGTRLTVL.

This clonotype was seen more than once but under ten times. The chain employs TRBV7-9 and TRBJ2-5; the match to TRBD1 covers 9 bases. The CDR3 length is 16 residues. With V trimmed by 2 bases and J by 7 bases, 11 bases remained unmatched. Germline assignment: CDR1 SEHNR and CDR2 FQNEAQ (reference sequence). CDR3 loop: CASSLKIGTGRGTQYF. For the CDR3, the DNA is TGTGCCAGCAGCTTAAAAATCGGGACAGGGCGAGGGACCCAGTACTTC.

This clonotype was observed many times. The rearrangement links TRBV7-9 to TRBJ2-3; no firm D call. Trimming pared 0 bases from V and 0 bases from J, leaving 10 bases between. CDR3 length: 16 amino acids. Germline CDR1 reads SEHNR; CDR2 reads FQNEAQ (reference sequence). This CDR3 reads CASSLAYLTSTDTQYF. Written as DNA, the CDR3 is TGTGCCAGCAGCTTAGCCTACCTGACAAGCACAGATACGCAGTATTTT.

This clonotype was observed a few times. J is TRBJ2-7 and V is TRBV29-1, with 13 bases identical to TRBD2. Trimming cost V 4 bases and J 2 bases; bases outside gene matches: 5. From germline, CDR1 is SQVTM and CDR2 ANQGSEA. This CDR3 region has 15 residues. The CDR3 bases are TGCAGCGTTGCCGGGACTAGCGGGGAGCCCTACGAGCAGTACTTC. It yields the protein CSVAGTSGEPYEQYF.

This clonotype was counted a few times. The chain links TRBV5-4 to TRBJ2-7, with 7 positions matching TRBD1. Germline-derived CDR1 and CDR2 are SGHNT and YYREEE (reference sequence). Losses at the gene ends were 5 bases for V and 2 bases for J; bases not matched to a gene: 7. The CDR3 is 14 amino acids. CDR3 DNA sequence: TGTGCCAGCAGTCATAGACAGGGACCCTACGAGCAGTACTTC. Protein product: CASSHRQGPYEQYF.

This clonotype was counted many times. The V gene is TRBV3-1, the J gene TRBJ2-7, with D unclear. Germline assignment: CDR1 LGHDT and CDR2 YNNKEL (reference sequence). The CDR3 contains 12 residues. Trimming removed 4 bases at V and 7 bases at J, with 11 bases between. This chain's CDR3 is CASSRSGSEQYF. The CDR3 nucleotides read TGTGCCAGCAGCCGGTCGGGTTCTGAGCAGTACTTC.

The V and J genes are TRBV20-1 and TRBJ2-1; D is undetermined. CDR3 length equals 13 residues. CDR1 and CDR2 from the germline V gene are DFQATT and SNEGSKA (reference sequence). Trimming shortened V by 1 base and J by 5 bases, and 9 bases separated the two germline ends. CDR3 sequence (DNA): TGCAGTGCTAGAGTGACGCTAAACAATGAGCAGTTCTTC. Protein product: CSARVTLNNEQFF.